What follows are 10 T cell receptor beta chains derived from one specimen sequenced in a study of cytomegalovirus exposure and HLA in healthy donors. With 60 Vbeta and 13 Jbeta primers, the PCR was carried out. TCRdb keeps only in-frame clones here, not all; method: immunoSEQ multiplex PCR. The data show about 190,000 clones, 86% seen once. Sequenced input: PBMCs. Receptor source: a woman aged 25 to 39 in good health and CMV-seronegative.

CDR3 nucleotide sequence: TGTGCCAGCAGCCAAGGGGGTACGGGGAAAGCTTACAATGAGCAGTTCTTC. This encodes CASSQGGTGKAYNEQFF. This chain connects TRBV4-2 to TRBJ2-1, with a weak D call TRBD2 (5 bases). Germline CDR1 is LGHNA and CDR2 is YNFKEQ. The length of the CDR3 is 17 residues. Trimming shortened V by 1 base and J by 4 bases, and 17 bases separated the two germline ends.

The chain recombines TRBV2 with TRBJ2-2; D perhaps matches TRBD2 (6 bases). Trimming removed 6 bases at V and 1 base at J, with 15 bases between. Germline CDR1 reads SNHLY; CDR2 reads FYNNEI. This CDR3 contains 16 residues. CDR3 residues: CASRVVGGLNTGELFF. In DNA, the CDR3 is TGTGCCAGCAGGGTGGTGGGGGGATTGAACACCGGGGAGCTGTTTTTT. Supplemented by reference TRBV2 and TRBJ2-2, the full variable domain reads EPEVTQTPSHQVTQMGQEVILRCVPISNHLYFYWYRQILGQKVEFLVSFYNNEISEKSEIFDDQFSVERPDGSNFTLKIRSTKLEDSAMYFCASRVVGGLNTGELFFGEGSRLTVL.

The chain is built from TRBV5-6 and TRBJ2-5, with 13 bases fitting TRBD2. CDR1 and CDR2 (germline): SGHDT, YYEEEE. V shed 4 bases, J shed 4 bases, and the junction held 13 bases outside the gene matches. The CDR3 has 18 residues. CDR3 sequence (DNA): TGTGCCAGCAGCCTCGAAGGACTAGCGGGAGTATGGAGAGAGACCCAGTACTTC. Protein product: CASSLEGLAGVWRETQYF.

The chain has TRBV6-5 and TRBJ1-6; D gene ambiguous. The CDR3 runs to 13 residues. Germline-derived CDR1 and CDR2 are MNHEY and SVGAGI. V was cut by 8 bases and J by 10 bases, with 15 bases left in between. The CDR3 DNA is TGTGCCAGCTCCCCCAAGGTGGAGTCACCCCTCCACTTT. Amino acids: CASSPKVESPLHF.

The chain uses TRBV2 and TRBJ2-7; D is perhaps TRBD1 (6 bases). The germline V gene has CDR1 SNHLY and CDR2 FYNNEI. The germline V and J ends were trimmed by 3 bases and 3 bases, with 15 bases remaining between them. CDR3 size: 15 residues. CDR3: CASSDRRQVNYEQYF. For the CDR3, the DNA is TGTGCCAGCAGTGACCGGAGACAGGTGAACTACGAGCAGTACTTC. Full variable domain (outside the CDR3, taken from reference TRBV2 and TRBJ2-7): EPEVTQTPSHQVTQMGQEVILRCVPISNHLYFYWYRQILGQKVEFLVSFYNNEISEKSEIFDDQFSVERPDGSNFTLKIRSTKLEDSAMYFCASSDRRQVNYEQYFGPGTRLTVT.

V and J are TRBV7-9 and TRBJ2-7; 11 nucleotides match TRBD2. The CDR3 spans 19 residues. V lost 5 bases and J lost 0; bases outside the gene matches: 15. The V gene's germline CDR1 is SEHNR and CDR2 FQNEAQ (reference sequence). The CDR3 DNA reads TGTGCCAGCAGCCCAACCAGTACTAGCGGGGGCCGAAGCTCCTACGAGCAGTACTTC. This translates into CASSPTSTSGGRSSYEQYF.

V is TRBV2 and J is TRBJ2-3; 11 nucleotides line up with TRBD1. V trimming: 6 bases; J trimming: 1 base; junction bases outside the gene matches: 6. The CDR3 covers 16 residues. The germline V gene encodes CDR1 SNHLY and CDR2 FYNNEI. The DNA for the CDR3 is TGTGCCAGCAGGTGGACAGGGGGCTGGGGCACAGATACGCAGTATTTT. It codes for CASRWTGGWGTDTQYF.

This clone came up a few times. The chain is built from TRBV9 and TRBJ2-3; 10 bases are a match to TRBD2. CDR3 length: 15 amino acids. CDR1 and CDR2 from the germline V gene are SGDLS and YYNGEE. The V and J ends lost 5 bases and 1 base, in that order; junction bases with no gene match: 4. The CDR3 nucleotides read TGTGCCAGCAGTCTAGCGGGAGTTGGCACAGATACGCAGTATTTT. This gives the protein CASSLAGVGTDTQYF.

The chain has TRBV6-5 and TRBJ1-1; no clear D gene. Germline CDR1 reads MNHEY; CDR2 reads SVGAGI. Trimming shortened V by 4 bases and J by 11 bases, and 23 bases separated the two germline ends. The CDR3 is made up of 15 amino acids. The CDR3 nucleotides read TGTGCCAGCAGTTCGCCCGGTTCCGTTCATCGGGTGGCTTTCTTT. Protein: CASSSPGSVHRVAFF.

The genes are TRBV11-3 and TRBJ2-5; a weak D match, TRBD2 (7 bases). Looked up from germline, CDR1 is SGHNT and CDR2 is YENEEA. The CDR3 is 16 residues long. V was clipped by 1 base and J by 5 bases, with 17 bases between them. CDR3 protein: CASSLAPGGGPETQYF. In DNA form, the CDR3 reads TGTGCCAGCAGCTTAGCCCCTGGGGGGGGGCCCGAGACCCAGTACTTC.